This is a list of T cell receptor beta chains from one sample in a study of blood T cell repertoires in COVID-19. TCRdb's copy holds only in-frame clones and misses some; the assay was immunoSEQ multiplex PCR. This table has 55,000 to 80,000 clones, just over 90% appearing once. Sequenced input: peripheral blood. All receptors derive from a human donor in a cohort sampled during active COVID-19. Each CDR3 is given with its conserved first and last residue. A D gene is named only where the DNA matches it firmly. Clone size is not always given. Where it is, it says once, few, many or a class for expanded clones.

TRBV28	TRBD1	NA	TRBJ1-6	CASSPRGASKNSPLHF	TGTGCCAGCAGTCCCAGGGGGGCGTCGAAAAATTCACCCCTCCACTTT
TRBV20-1	TRBD1	NA	TRBJ1-2	CSASRQGSFGYTF	TGCAGTGCTAGTAGACAGGGATCTTTTGGCTACACCTTC
TRBV28	NA	NA	TRBJ1-2	CASSFGGYGYTF	TGTGCCAGCAGTTTCGGGGGCTATGGCTACACCTTC
TRBV7-2	TRBD2	NA	TRBJ2-7	CASSLLAGLDF	TGTGCCAGCAGCCTACTAGCGGGATTGGACTTC
TRBV7-9	TRBD2	NA	TRBJ2-5	CASSPPFSGSGQETQYF	TGTGCCAGCAGCCCCCCCTTTAGCGGGAGTGGGCAAGAGACCCAGTACTTC
TRBV19	TRBD2	few	TRBJ2-7	CASSIAPGLAREQYF	TGTGCCAGTAGTATAGCCCCGGGACTAGCGCGCGAGCAGTACTTC
TRBV24-1	NA	once	TRBJ2-3	CATSERETLTDTQYF	TGTGCCACCAGTGAAAGGGAGACGCTCACAGATACGCAGTATTTT
TRBV4-2	NA	NA	TRBJ2-3	CASSQRRTGESTDTQYF	TGTGCCAGCAGCCAAAGAAGGACGGGAGAAAGCACAGATACGCAGTATTTT
TRBV6-1	TRBD1	NA	TRBJ1-5	CASSEDRVNQPQHF	TGTGCCAGCAGTGAGGACAGGGTCAATCAGCCCCAGCATTTT
TRBV4-2	NA	NA	TRBJ2-2	CASSQGLASPTGELFF	TGTGCCAGCAGCCAAGGGCTAGCGAGTCCCACCGGGGAGCTGTTTTTT